The 26 T cell receptor beta chains listed next were all sequenced from one sample in a study of beta chain features in type 1 diabetes. Overall study results and limits: For Type 1 diabetes patients, all four CD4+ subsets carried TCRB CDR3s that were moderately but significantly shorter.

No antigen is known for these receptors. The investigators reverse transcribed all of the isolated RNA, so they sequenced expressed TCRB transcripts. TCRdb's copy holds only in-frame clones and misses some; the assay was immunoSEQ multiplex PCR. The table has about 340,000 clones, 13% seen once. The sample comprised naive CD4+ T cells from blood. The receptors here all came from a woman between 18 and 29 years old with type 1 diabetes.

This clone was counted only a few times. The same CDR3 also results from other DNA sequences found in this sample. This chain uses TRBV2 with TRBJ1-2; 7 nucleotides align to TRBD1. Trimming at V came to 6 bases and at J to 4 bases, leaving 5 bases not matched to a gene. This CDR3 is 13 amino acids long. Germline V gene sequence: CDR1 SNHLY, CDR2 FYNNEI. CDR3 protein: CASSEQGSYGYTF. CDR3 DNA sequence: TGTGCCAGCAGCGAACAGGGGAGCTATGGCTACACCTTC.

There are a few counts of this clone. The rearrangement joins TRBV5-1 to TRBJ2-3; D is perhaps TRBD2 (6 bases). The germline V and J ends were trimmed by 0 bases and 1 base, with 12 bases remaining between them. CDR1 SGHRS and CDR2 YFSETQ come from the germline V gene. The CDR3 sequence is 16 residues long. CDR3 coding DNA: TGCGCCAGCAGCTTGGAGCCCTCGGGGGGCACAGATACGCAGTATTTT. As protein: CASSLEPSGGTDTQYF.

The chain recombines TRBV19 with TRBJ2-1, with 12 bases matching TRBD2. This CDR3 comprises 15 residues. Germline V gives CDR1 LNHDA, CDR2 SQIVND (reference sequence). The V gene end was trimmed by 7 bases and the J gene end by 10 bases; junction bases not matched to a gene: 11. The CDR3 sequence: CASTFTSGRSGEQFF. In DNA, the CDR3 is TGTGCCAGTACCTTTACTAGCGGGAGGTCCGGGGAGCAGTTCTTC.

This clone was found a few times. CDR3 in DNA: TGTGCCAGCAGCAAAGCAGGGGACTACGAGCAGTACGTC. The encoded protein is CASSKAGDYEQYV. The V and J genes are TRBV21-1 and TRBJ2-7; TRBD2 was called by the table and not checked on the DNA. TRBV21-1 has pseudogene status. The CDR3 consists of 13 residues.

The V and J genes are TRBV7-9 and TRBJ2-1, with 8 positions matching TRBD2. Germline V gene data show CDR1 as SEHNR and CDR2 as FQNEAQ (reference sequence). The length of the CDR3 is 17 residues. After removal of 5 bases from V and 3 bases from J, the junction contained 12 bases not matched to a gene. CDR3 sequence (DNA): TGTGCCAGCAGCCCCTTTATGGGTAGCGGGGTCTACAATGAGCAGTTCTTC. Translation gives CASSPFMGSGVYNEQFF.

This clone came up a few times. The gene calls are TRBV7-9 and TRBJ2-1, with 12 bases matching TRBD2. J lost 6 bases, V lost 5 bases, and 8 bases had no gene match. Germline CDR1 SEHNR, CDR2 FQNEAQ (reference sequence). This CDR3 contains 16 residues. CDR3 DNA: TGTGCCAGCAGCCCAAAACCTAGCGGGAGGGGCAATGAGCAGTTCTTC. Translating it yields CASSPKPSGRGNEQFF.

In this sample, this clone turned up a few times. This rearrangement joins TRBV11-2 to TRBJ2-3, with D possibly matching TRBD2 (5 bases). The CDR3 extends over 12 amino acids. V dropped 4 bases and J dropped 5 bases, with 7 bases sitting between them. Germline values: CDR1 SGHAT, CDR2 FQNNGV. The CDR3 spells CASSSAGDTQYF. CDR3 nucleotides: TGTGCCAGCAGCTCGGCGGGAGATACGCAGTATTTT.

The chain joins TRBV7-6 to TRBJ2-2; the match to TRBD2 covers 7 bases. Germline V CDR1 and CDR2: SGHVS, FNYEAQ. V dropped 5 bases and J dropped 6; count of bases not matched to a gene: 6. CDR3 length equals 14 residues. The chain's CDR3 is CASSPRTSPGELFF. CDR3 DNA sequence: TGTGCCAGCAGCCCCCGGACTAGTCCCGGGGAGCTGTTTTTT.

The chain uses TRBV5-1 and TRBJ2-7; D unresolved. The CDR3 consists of 13 residues. V lost 4 bases and J 1 base, leaving 9 bases between the germline ends. Germline V gives CDR1 SGHRS, CDR2 YFSETQ. The CDR3 bases are TGCGCCAGCAGCCACACCCTTTCCTACGAGCAGTACTTC. Translating gives CASSHTLSYEQYF.

This clone was seen a handful of times. The chain is built from TRBV5-4 and TRBJ1-2; 9 bases fit TRBD1. The CDR3 is made up of 14 amino acids. The V gene end was trimmed by 4 bases and the J gene end by 5 bases; junction bases not matched to a gene: 6. CDR1 and CDR2 from the germline V gene are SGHNT and YYREEE (reference sequence). CDR3 in amino acids: CASSLTGTGYGYTF. CDR3 sequence (DNA): TGTGCCAGCAGCCTAACCGGGACAGGGTATGGCTACACCTTC.

This clone was counted only a few times. The V call is TRBV7-2, the J call TRBJ2-3; D perhaps matches TRBD1 (6 bases). V shed 6 bases and J shed 4 bases, with 17 bases lying between them. CDR3 length equals 15 residues. Per germline, CDR1 SGHTA and CDR2 FQGNSA. In DNA, the CDR3 is TGTGCCAGCAGACTCCAGGGTTGGGGGCCAGATACGCAGTATTTT. It encodes CASRLQGWGPDTQYF.

This sequence joins TRBV9 and TRBJ2-3; 8 bases are a match to TRBD1. There are 17 residues in the CDR3. Germline lookup yields CDR1 SGDLS and CDR2 YYNGEE. The ends lost 0 bases at V and 0 bases at J; junction bases unmatched: 6. CDR3 sequence reads: CASSVAGQGFSTDTQYF. CDR3 nucleotide sequence: TGTGCCAGCAGCGTAGCCGGACAGGGATTTAGCACAGATACGCAGTATTTT.

This chain connects TRBV19 to TRBJ2-6; 7 bases line up with TRBD1. The CDR3 covers 18 residues. The germline V gene has CDR1 LNHDA and CDR2 SQIVND (reference sequence). V trimming: 4 bases; J trimming: 0 bases; junction bases outside the gene matches: 9. The CDR3 spells CASSTIQGSTSGANVLTF. The CDR3 DNA reads TGTGCCAGTAGTACCATACAGGGGTCCACCTCTGGGGCCAACGTCCTGACTTTC.

The rearrangement uses TRBV19 and TRBJ2-7; 11 nucleotides line up with TRBD2. This CDR3 spans 13 amino acids. V gave up 11 bases and J gave up 1 base; unmatched junction bases: 4. Germline V gives CDR1 LNHDA, CDR2 SQIVND (reference sequence). This CDR3 reads CASRLAGSYEQYF. The CDR3 DNA reads TGTGCCTCGCGACTAGCGGGATCCTACGAGCAGTACTTC.

This clone was picked up a small number of times. Other DNA sequences in the same sample also yield this CDR3. V is TRBV29-1 and J is TRBJ1-1, with unresolved D. This CDR3 is built from 13 residues. Germline V gives CDR1 SQVTM, CDR2 ANQGSEA. V lost 2 bases and J 0 bases, leaving 7 bases between the germline ends. The CDR3: CSVERRLNTEAFF. For the CDR3, the DNA is TGCAGCGTTGAACGGCGGCTGAACACTGAAGCTTTCTTT.

This clone has only a few counts. This chain's CDR3 is CASSQDPVWTSGANEQFF. CDR3 DNA: TGTGCCAGCAGCCAAGATCCCGTGTGGACTAGCGGGGCCAATGAGCAGTTCTTC. This chain links TRBV4-2 with TRBJ2-1; TRBD2 matches at 12 bases. The CDR3 extends over 18 amino acids. Looked up from germline, CDR1 is LGHNA and CDR2 is YNFKEQ. V trimming: 0 bases; J trimming: 6 bases; junction bases outside the gene matches: 9.

This clone was detected a few times. The rearrangement joins TRBV15 to TRBJ2-4; weak D call: TRBD2 (6 bases). The V end was cut by 1 base, the J end by 3 bases, with 13 bases between. Germline V lookup: CDR1 LNHNV, CDR2 YYDKDF (reference sequence). CDR3 length: 16 amino acids. Here the CDR3 DNA reads TGTGCCACCAGCAGAGTGGGGGGACGGCACAAAAACATTCAGTACTTC. Translating gives CATSRVGGRHKNIQYF.

A single count supports this clone. This rearrangement joins TRBV7-8 to TRBJ2-2; possible D gene TRBD2, 5 bases. Germline values: CDR1 SGHVS, CDR2 FQNEAQ. With 3 bases removed from V and 7 bases from J, the gap between germline ends came to 15 bases. This CDR3 comprises 15 residues. The CDR3 loop reads CASSLKIGGFGELFF. The DNA for the CDR3 is TGTGCCAGCAGCTTGAAGATTGGCGGGTTCGGGGAGCTGTTTTTT.

V usage is TRBV29-1 and J usage is TRBJ2-1, with 9 bases aligning to TRBD1. J was trimmed by 4 bases and V by 7 bases; bases with no gene match: 2. Germline V gene lookup returns CDR1 SQVTM and CDR2 ANQGSEA. The CDR3 is 12 residues long. CDR3 sequence reads: CSAGQGYNEQFF. In nucleotides, the CDR3 is TGCAGCGCGGGACAGGGTTACAATGAGCAGTTCTTC.

This clone was counted only a few times. The CDR3 here is CASSLIGTSNSEQYF. The CDR3, as DNA: TGTGCCAGCAGTTTGATCGGGACTAGCAATTCCGAGCAGTACTTC. This chain uses TRBV28 with TRBJ2-7; 9 nucleotides align to TRBD2. Germline V lookup: CDR1 MDHEN, CDR2 SYDVKM. The CDR3 spans 15 residues. The V segment lost 3 bases and the J segment 6 bases; nucleotides outside the gene matches: 9. Full variable domain (missing parts from reference TRBV28 and TRBJ2-7): DVKVTQSSRYLVKRTGEKVFLECVQDMDHENMFWYRQDPGLGLRLIYFSYDVKMKEKGDIPEGYSVSREKKERFSLILESASTNQTSMYLCASSLIGTSNSEQYFGPGTRLTVT.

This clone came up a few times. The chain recombines TRBV28 with TRBJ2-1; D is perhaps TRBD2 (6 bases). The CDR3 length is 15 residues. V was trimmed by 7 bases and J by 10 bases, leaving 23 bases between them. CDR1 is MDHEN and CDR2 is SYDVKM in the germline V gene. Here the CDR3 reads CASTRRGTLTLEQFF. The CDR3 nucleotides are TGTGCCAGCACCCGCCGGGGGACCCTTACACTAGAGCAGTTCTTC.

This clone was counted a few times. V gene TRBV28 combines with J gene TRBJ2-1, with a tentative D call TRBD1 (7 bases). The CDR3 contains 15 residues. Per the germline V gene, CDR1 is MDHEN and CDR2 is SYDVKM. V lost 3 bases to trimming and J lost 11 bases, with 20 bases between them. As DNA, the CDR3 is TGTGCCAGCAGTTTGGTGCAGGGGGGTAGGATGAAGCAGTTCTTC. Translating it yields CASSLVQGGRMKQFF.

This clone occurred a few times. The J gene is TRBJ2-3, the V gene TRBV5-4, with 9 nucleotides matching TRBD1. Germline lookup yields CDR1 SGHNT and CDR2 YYREEE (reference sequence). The CDR3 extends over 14 amino acids. The J segment lost 5 bases and the V segment lost 4 bases, leaving 5 bases of the junction unmatched. CDR3 region: CASSTRQGEDTQYF. CDR3 in DNA: TGTGCCAGCAGCACCCGACAGGGGGAAGATACGCAGTATTTT.

The chain employs TRBV5-1 and TRBJ1-1; 10 bases map to TRBD1. This CDR3 is built from 16 residues. CDR1 and CDR2 (germline): SGHRS, YFSETQ. J was trimmed by 11 bases and V by 6 bases; bases with no gene match: 19. Here the CDR3 reads CASIPGTGVFGSRAFF. CDR3 nucleotide sequence: TGCGCCAGCATCCCCGGGACAGGGGTCTTCGGATCGAGGGCTTTCTTT.

This chain uses TRBV9 with TRBJ2-7; maybe TRBD2 (5 bases). Trimming left V 3 bases short and J 3 bases short, with 7 bases between. Germline CDR1 and CDR2: SGDLS and YYNGEE. This CDR3 has 12 amino acids. The chain's CDR3 is CASSAEVYEQYV. In DNA, the CDR3 is TGTGCCAGCAGCGCGGAGGTCTACGAGCAGTACGTC.

V and J are TRBV25-1 and TRBJ1-2; D possibly corresponds to TRBD1 (6 bases). Trimming took off 3 bases at V and 4 bases at J, with 12 bases between the two ends. From germline, CDR1 is MGHDK and CDR2 SYGVNS. This CDR3 contains 14 residues. In DNA, the CDR3 is TGTGCCAGCAGTGATTACAGGGTTTCCTATGGCTACACCTTC. As protein: CASSDYRVSYGYTF.